Below are 4 T cell receptor beta chains sequenced from a single sample in a study of vaccination and CD4 T cells after COVID-19. Their antigens are not known. This sample's treatment: 10-day PBMC culture with coronavirus spike peptide pools or control peptides (ViraFEST assay). Sequencing of the DNA from cultured CD4+ T cells was carried out with the Oncomine TCR Beta short-read assay. TCRdb re-called the PCR reads with MiXCR, one entry per CDR3 protein. The sample contains about 10,000 distinct CDR3 sequences, approximately 40% of which appear only once. The sample taken for sequencing was CD4+ T cells from blood, cultured in vitro. The receptors come from a human donor who had recovered from COVID-19.

This clonotype was picked up a small number of times. This CDR3 is CATSRGNEQFF. CDR3 nucleotide sequence: TGTGCCACCTCTCGGGGGAATGAGCAGTTCTTC. The chain joins TRBV24-1 to TRBJ2-1; possibly TRBD2 for D (6 bases). V lost 9 bases and J 7 bases, leaving 9 bases between the germline ends. The CDR3 loop spans 11 amino acids. Germline V CDR1 and CDR2: KGHDR, SFDVKD.

This clonotype has only a few counts. This chain uses TRBV2 with TRBJ2-2, with D unclear. The germline CDR1 and CDR2 sequences are SNHLY and FYNNEI. The CDR3 length is 15 residues. V was pared by 4 bases and J by 1 base, with 10 bases between. Here the CDR3 reads CASSGRQRNTGELFF. In nucleotides, the CDR3 is TGTGCCAGCAGTGGTAGGCAGAGGAACACCGGGGAGCTGTTTTTT.

CDR3 amino acids: CASSRRFSTVSGANVLTF. As DNA, the CDR3 is TGTGCCAGCAGCCGGAGGTTTTCGACCGTTTCTGGGGCCAACGTCCTGACTTTC. V and J are TRBV3-1 and TRBJ2-6; D may be TRBD2 (5 bases). The V end lost 4 bases, the J end lost 1 base, and 17 bases lay between the germline ends. Germline V gene lookup returns CDR1 LGHDT and CDR2 YNNKEL (reference sequence). This CDR3 has 18 residues.

The chain uses TRBV20-1 and TRBJ2-7, with TRBD2 identical over 10 bases. The CDR3 is 16 residues long. The V segment lost 4 bases and the J segment 3 bases; nucleotides outside the gene matches: 12. Germline V gene lookup returns CDR1 DFQATT and CDR2 SNEGSKA (reference sequence). CDR3 protein: CSATHLAGAFDYEQYF. CDR3 coding DNA: TGCAGTGCTACCCATCTAGCGGGGGCTTTTGACTACGAGCAGTACTTC.